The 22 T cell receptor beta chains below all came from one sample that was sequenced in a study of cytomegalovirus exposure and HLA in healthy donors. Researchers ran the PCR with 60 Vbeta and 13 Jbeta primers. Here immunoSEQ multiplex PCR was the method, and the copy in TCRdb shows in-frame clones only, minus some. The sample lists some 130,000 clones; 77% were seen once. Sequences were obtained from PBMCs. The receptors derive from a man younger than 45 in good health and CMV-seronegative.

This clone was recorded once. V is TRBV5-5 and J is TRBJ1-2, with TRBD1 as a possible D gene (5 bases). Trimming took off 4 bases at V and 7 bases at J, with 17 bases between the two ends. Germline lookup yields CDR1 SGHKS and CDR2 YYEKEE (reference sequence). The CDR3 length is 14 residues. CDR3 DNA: TGTGCCAGCAGCCCGTGGGATGGGGGAGGTGGCTACACCTTC. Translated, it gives CASSPWDGGGGYTF. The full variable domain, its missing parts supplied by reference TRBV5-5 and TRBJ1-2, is DAGVTQSPTHLIKTRGQQVTLRCSPISGHKSVSWYQQVLGQGPQFIFQYYEKEERGRGNFPDRFSARQFPNYSSELNVNALLLGDSALYLCASSPWDGGGGYTFGSGTRLTVV.

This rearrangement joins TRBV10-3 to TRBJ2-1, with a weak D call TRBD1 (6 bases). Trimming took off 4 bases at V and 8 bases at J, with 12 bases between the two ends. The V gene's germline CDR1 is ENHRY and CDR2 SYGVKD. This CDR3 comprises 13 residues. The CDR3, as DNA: TGTGCCATCAGTGGGGGGCAGGGCGATGAGCAGTTCTTC. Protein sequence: CAISGGQGDEQFF.

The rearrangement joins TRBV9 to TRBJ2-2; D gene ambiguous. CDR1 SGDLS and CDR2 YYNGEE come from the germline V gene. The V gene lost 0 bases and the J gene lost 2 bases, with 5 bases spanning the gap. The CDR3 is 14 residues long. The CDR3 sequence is CASSVVANTGELFF. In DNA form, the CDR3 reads TGTGCCAGCAGCGTAGTGGCTAACACCGGGGAGCTGTTTTTT.

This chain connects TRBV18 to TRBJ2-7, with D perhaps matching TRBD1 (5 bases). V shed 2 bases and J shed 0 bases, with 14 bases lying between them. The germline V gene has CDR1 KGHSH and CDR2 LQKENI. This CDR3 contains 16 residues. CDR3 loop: CASSPAQDSYSYEQYF. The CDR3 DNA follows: TGTGCCAGCTCACCAGCACAGGATTCCTACTCCTACGAGCAGTACTTC.

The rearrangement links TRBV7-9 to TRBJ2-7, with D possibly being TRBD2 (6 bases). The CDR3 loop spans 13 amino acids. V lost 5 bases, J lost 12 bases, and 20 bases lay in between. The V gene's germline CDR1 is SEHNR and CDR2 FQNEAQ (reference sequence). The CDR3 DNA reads TGTGCCAGCAGCCCGCGGGGATTGGGGCGACTGTACTTC. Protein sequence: CASSPRGLGRLYF.

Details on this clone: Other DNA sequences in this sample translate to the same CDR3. CDR3 loop: CASSVDGYNEQFF. As DNA, the CDR3 is TGTGCCAGCAGCGTAGACGGCTACAATGAGCAGTTCTTC. V usage is TRBV9 and J usage is TRBJ2-1; no firm D call. V shed 0 bases and J shed 3 bases, with 4 bases lying between them. The CDR3 runs to 13 residues. Germline CDR1 and CDR2: SGDLS and YYNGEE. The whole variable domain, remainder taken from reference TRBV9 and TRBJ2-1, is DSGVTQTPKHLITATGQRVTLRCSPRSGDLSVYWYQQSLDQGLQFLIQYYNGEERAKGNILERFSAQQFPDLHSELNLSSLELGDSALYFCASSVDGYNEQFFGPGTRLTVL.

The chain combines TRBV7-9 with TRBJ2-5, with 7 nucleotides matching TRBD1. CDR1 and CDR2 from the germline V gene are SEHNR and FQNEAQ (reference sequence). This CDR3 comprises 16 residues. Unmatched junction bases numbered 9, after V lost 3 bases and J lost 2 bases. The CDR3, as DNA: TGTGCCAGCAGCTTCAGACAGGGAGAGGGTCAAGAGACCCAGTACTTC. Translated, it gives CASSFRQGEGQETQYF.

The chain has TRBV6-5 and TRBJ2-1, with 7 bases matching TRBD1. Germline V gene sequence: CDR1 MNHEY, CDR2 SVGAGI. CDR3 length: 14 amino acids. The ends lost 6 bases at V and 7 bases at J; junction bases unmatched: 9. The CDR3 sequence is CASRIQGSTNEQFF. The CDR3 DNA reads TGTGCCAGCAGAATACAGGGGTCTACGAATGAGCAGTTCTTC.

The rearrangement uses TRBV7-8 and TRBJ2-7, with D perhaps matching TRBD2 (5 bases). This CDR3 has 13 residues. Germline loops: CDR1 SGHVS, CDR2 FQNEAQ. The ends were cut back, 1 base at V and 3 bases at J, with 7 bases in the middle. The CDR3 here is CASSLVDFYEQYF. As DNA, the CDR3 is TGTGCCAGCAGCTTAGTGGACTTCTACGAGCAGTACTTC.

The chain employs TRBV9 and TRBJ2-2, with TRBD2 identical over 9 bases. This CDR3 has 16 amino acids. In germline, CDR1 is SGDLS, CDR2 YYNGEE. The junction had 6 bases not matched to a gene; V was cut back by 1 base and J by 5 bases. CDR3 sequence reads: CASSVSGRTGTGELFF. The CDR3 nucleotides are TGTGCCAGCAGCGTAAGCGGGAGGACGGGGACCGGGGAGCTGTTTTTT.

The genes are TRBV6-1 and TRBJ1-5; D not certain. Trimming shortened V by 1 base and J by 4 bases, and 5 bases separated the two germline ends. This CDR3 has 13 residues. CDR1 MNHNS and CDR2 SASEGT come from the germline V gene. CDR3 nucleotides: TGTGCCAGCAGTGAAGACAGAAATCAGCCCCAGCATTTT. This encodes CASSEDRNQPQHF.

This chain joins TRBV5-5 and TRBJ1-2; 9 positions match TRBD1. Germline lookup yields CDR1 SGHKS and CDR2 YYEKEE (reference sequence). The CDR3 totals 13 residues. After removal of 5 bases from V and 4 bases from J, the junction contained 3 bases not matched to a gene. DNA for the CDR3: TGTGCCAGCAGAAGGACAGGGGCCTATGGCTACACCTTC. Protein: CASRRTGAYGYTF. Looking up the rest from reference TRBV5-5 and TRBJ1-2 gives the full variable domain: DAGVTQSPTHLIKTRGQQVTLRCSPISGHKSVSWYQQVLGQGPQFIFQYYEKEERGRGNFPDRFSARQFPNYSSELNVNALLLGDSALYLCASRRTGAYGYTFGSGTRLTVV.

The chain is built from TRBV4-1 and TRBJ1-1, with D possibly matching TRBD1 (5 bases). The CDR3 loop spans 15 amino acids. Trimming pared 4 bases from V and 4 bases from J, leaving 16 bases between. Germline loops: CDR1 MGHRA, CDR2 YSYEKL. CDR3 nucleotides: TGCGCCAGCAGCCCCAAACTGGGGGGAGGCACTGAAGCTTTCTTT. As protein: CASSPKLGGGTEAFF.

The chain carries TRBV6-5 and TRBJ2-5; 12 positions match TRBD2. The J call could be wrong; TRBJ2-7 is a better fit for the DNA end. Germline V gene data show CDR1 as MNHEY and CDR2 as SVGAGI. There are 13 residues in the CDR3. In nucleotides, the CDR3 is TGTGCCAGCAGACGGGGACTAGCGGGCGAGCAGTACTTC. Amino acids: CASRRGLAGEQYF.

CDR3 bases: TGTGCCTGGAGCGGACTAGCGGGGGGATACGAGCAGTACTTC. This codes for CAWSGLAGGYEQYF. V gene TRBV30 combines with J gene TRBJ2-7, with 14 bases aligning to TRBD2. This CDR3 comprises 14 residues. CDR1 and CDR2 from the germline V gene are GTSNPN and SVGIG (reference sequence). V gave up 3 bases and J gave up 4 bases; unmatched junction bases: 2.

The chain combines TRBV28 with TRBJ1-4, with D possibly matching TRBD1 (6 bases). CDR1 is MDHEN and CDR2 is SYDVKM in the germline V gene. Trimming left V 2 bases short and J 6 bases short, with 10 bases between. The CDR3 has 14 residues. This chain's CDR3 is CASSLNRVDEKLFF. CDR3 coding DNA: TGTGCCAGCAGTTTAAACAGGGTGGATGAAAAACTGTTTTTT.

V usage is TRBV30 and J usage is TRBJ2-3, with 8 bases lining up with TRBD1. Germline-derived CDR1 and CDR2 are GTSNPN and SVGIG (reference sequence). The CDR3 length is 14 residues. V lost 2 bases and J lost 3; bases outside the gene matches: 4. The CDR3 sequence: CAWSRDRRTDTQYF. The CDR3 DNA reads TGTGCCTGGAGTCGGGACAGGAGGACAGATACGCAGTATTTT.

The CDR3 DNA reads as TGTGCCAGCAGCTTAGGGGCTAGCGCTGCAGATACGCAGTATTTT. Amino acids: CASSLGASAADTQYF. The chain couples TRBV13 to TRBJ2-3, with D perhaps TRBD2 (6 bases). Trimming removed 0 bases at V and 4 bases at J, with 11 bases between. The length of the CDR3 is 15 residues. Germline CDR1 and CDR2: PRHDT and FYEKMQ (reference sequence). The full variable domain, with the rest looked up from reference TRBV13 and TRBJ2-3, is AAGVIQSPRHLIKEKRETATLKCYPIPRHDTVYWYQQGPGQDPQFLISFYEKMQSDKGSIPDRFSAQQFSDYHSELNMSSLELGDSALYFCASSLGASAADTQYFGPGTRLTVL.

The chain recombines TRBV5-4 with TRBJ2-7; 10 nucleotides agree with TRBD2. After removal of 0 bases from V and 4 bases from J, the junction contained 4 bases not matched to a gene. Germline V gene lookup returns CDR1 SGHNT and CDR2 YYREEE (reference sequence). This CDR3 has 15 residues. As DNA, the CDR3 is TGTGCCAGCAGCTTGGGGCTAGCGGGAGAATACGAGCAGTACTTC. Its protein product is CASSLGLAGEYEQYF.

CDR3 amino acids: CASSLTGPPGADTQYF. As DNA, the CDR3 is TGTGCCAGCAGCTTAACGGGGCCCCCTGGGGCAGATACGCAGTATTTT. The chain couples TRBV7-3 to TRBJ2-3; weak D call: TRBD1 (5 bases). The V end lost 0 bases, the J end lost 4 bases, and 14 bases lay between the germline ends. Per the germline V gene, CDR1 is SGHTA and CDR2 is FQGTGA. The CDR3 has 16 residues.

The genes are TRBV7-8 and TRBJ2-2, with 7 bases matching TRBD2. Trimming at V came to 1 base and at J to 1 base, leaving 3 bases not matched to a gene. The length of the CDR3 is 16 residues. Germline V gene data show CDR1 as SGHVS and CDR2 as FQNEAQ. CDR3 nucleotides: TGTGCCAGCAGCTTAGTAGCGGGCGTGAACACCGGGGAGCTGTTTTTT. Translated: CASSLVAGVNTGELFF.

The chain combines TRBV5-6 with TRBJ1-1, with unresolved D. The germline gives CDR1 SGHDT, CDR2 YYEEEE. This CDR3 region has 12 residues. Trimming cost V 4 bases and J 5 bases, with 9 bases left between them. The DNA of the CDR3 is TGTGCCAGCAGCCGTGTCAGAACTGAAGCTTTCTTT. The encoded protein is CASSRVRTEAFF.